The clone carrying this T cell receptor beta chain occurred many times. Its specificity is unknown. Newly diagnosed hyperthyroidism, duration under 2 months, in patients aged 18 to 65. Investigators excluded patients with uncontrolled infection, other autoimmune disease, pregnancy or lactation. The data belong to a study of T cells in Graves' hyperthyroidism and ophthalmopathy. Broader study findings: Most clonotypes expanded in the thyroid (above 0.001) were also present in blood.

Template material for amplifying TCR beta CDR3 regions consisted of RNA transcripts. The HTBI primer set served for first-round RT-PCR of the TCR CDR3. TCRdb redid the calling of the multiplex PCR reads with MiXCR, one entry per CDR3 protein. The sample contains around 300,000 distinct CDR3 sequences, approximately 13% of which appear only once. Trimming cost V 5 bases and J 1 base, with 9 bases left between them. This CDR3 is built from 14 residues. Germline CDR1 MDHEN, CDR2 SYDVKM. The receptor comes from a woman in her twenties or thirties with Graves' hyperthyroidism. The specimen sequenced was blood. The V gene is TRBV28, the J gene TRBJ1-3; D remains ambiguous. The CDR3 is CASSGSVSGNTIYF. The CDR3 DNA follows: TGTGCCAGCAGTGGAAGCGTTTCTGGAAACACCATATATTTT.